The 27 T cell receptor beta chains given below trace back to one sample, sequenced in a study of blood T cell repertoires in COVID-19. Assay used: immunoSEQ multiplex PCR; TCRdb lists only in-frame clones, some missing. The repertoire consists of some 75,000 clones, with more than 70% occurring once and the leading ten covering more than 10%. The sequenced sample was peripheral blood. The receptors were gathered from a man in his forties or fifties with COVID-19, enrolled during active disease.

This clone has more than one count but fewer than ten. The CDR3 does not end in the conserved phenylalanine or tryptophan, so this is likely a read error. No DNA is shown, since the ends of the CDR3 on it are uncertain; the CDR3 is the one TCRdb lists. This chain links TRBV4-1 with TRBJ1-1; TRBD1, as called in the table, went unchecked against the DNA. CDR1 MGHRA and CDR2 YSYEKL come from the germline V gene. The length of the CDR3 is 9 amino acids, counting both ends. The CDR3: CASSQRGPL.

This clone was seen only a few times. V usage is TRBV9 and J usage is TRBJ2-3; tentative D call: TRBD2 (5 bases). The CDR3 is 14 residues long. The germline V gene encodes CDR1 SGDLS and CDR2 YYNGEE. Trimming took 4 bases from V and 1 from J, leaving 10 bases between them. CDR3 bases: TGTGCCAGCAGCTCCGGGGTTCGCACAGATACGCAGTATTTT. This encodes CASSSGVRTDTQYF.

The V call is TRBV11-2, the J call TRBJ2-3, with a tentative D call TRBD2 (5 bases). This CDR3 contains 17 residues. The ends were cut back, 0 bases at V and 4 bases at J, with 17 bases in the middle. The germline CDR1 and CDR2 sequences are SGHAT and FQNNGV. The CDR3: CASSLDRGDLRADTQYF. The CDR3 coding sequence is TGTGCCAGCAGCTTAGATCGGGGAGACTTACGGGCAGATACGCAGTATTTT.

This clone was recorded once. The chain employs TRBV6-6 and TRBJ2-5; TRBD1 is a possible D gene (5 bases). Germline values: CDR1 MNHNY, CDR2 SVGAGI (reference sequence). V lost 2 bases, J lost 5 bases, and 9 bases lay in between. There are 13 residues in the CDR3. CDR3 in DNA: TGTGCCAGCAGTTACAGGGGTGGGGAGACCCAGTACTTC. This gives the protein CASSYRGGETQYF.

This chain connects TRBV28 to TRBJ1-4; D possibly corresponds to TRBD1 (6 bases). The CDR3 contains 17 residues. Per the germline V gene, CDR1 is MDHEN and CDR2 is SYDVKM. V lost 3 bases and J 7 bases, leaving 21 bases between the germline ends. CDR3 region: CASSFAAGADRAEKLFF. As DNA, the CDR3 is TGTGCCAGCAGTTTCGCAGCAGGGGCCGACCGGGCTGAAAAACTGTTTTTT.

The CDR3 coding sequence is TGTGCCACCAGTGGCGGGATTTCCACTGAAGCTTTCTTT. This sequence encodes CATSGGISTEAFF. This chain links TRBV24-1 with TRBJ1-1; D is uncertain. V lost 5 bases and J lost 4, with 10 bases in between. CDR3 size: 13 residues. Germline V gene sequence: CDR1 KGHDR, CDR2 SFDVKD.

The chain joins TRBV5-6 to TRBJ1-1; 8 bases map to TRBD1. The length of the CDR3 is 15 residues. The V and J ends lost 4 bases and 2 bases, in that order; junction bases with no gene match: 7. CDR1 is SGHDT, CDR2 YYEEEE, per germline. The CDR3 DNA reads TGTGCCAGCAGCCAAGGACAGGGCGCCAACACTGAAGCTTTCTTT. Translating gives CASSQGQGANTEAFF. Filled out from reference TRBV5-6 and TRBJ1-1, the complete variable domain reads DAGVTQSPTHLIKTRGQQVTLRCSPKSGHDTVSWYQQALGQGPQFIFQYYEEEERQRGNFPDRFSGHQFPNYSSELNVNALLLGDSALYLCASSQGQGANTEAFFGQGTRLTVV.

The chain combines TRBV7-9 with TRBJ2-5; 15 bases line up with TRBD2. The CDR3 consists of 16 residues. Germline assignment: CDR1 SEHNR and CDR2 FQNEAQ (reference sequence). Unmatched junction bases numbered 8, after V lost 5 bases and J lost 7 bases. The CDR3 is CASSRGTSGRSATQYF. The CDR3 bases are TGTGCCAGCAGCCGAGGGACTAGCGGGAGGAGCGCGACCCAGTACTTC.

The V gene is TRBV5-4, the J gene TRBJ2-7; 16 bases fit TRBD2. This CDR3 contains 17 residues. Germline loops: CDR1 SGHNT, CDR2 YYREEE (reference sequence). V lost 4 bases, J lost 4 bases, and 8 bases stayed unmatched. This CDR3 reads CASSPPGLAGGPYEQYF. The CDR3 DNA reads as TGTGCCAGCAGCCCCCCGGGACTAGCGGGAGGGCCTTACGAGCAGTACTTC. Using reference TRBV5-4 and TRBJ2-7 for the parts outside the CDR3, the full variable domain is ETGVTQSPTHLIKTRGQQVTLRCSSQSGHNTVSWYQQALGQGPQFIFQYYREEENGRGNFPPRFSGLQFPNYSSELNVNALELDDSALYLCASSPPGLAGGPYEQYFGPGTRLTVT.

This chain links TRBV27 with TRBJ2-7; a possible D gene is TRBD2 (5 bases). This CDR3 has 15 residues. Germline V lookup: CDR1 MNHEY, CDR2 SMNVEV (reference sequence). V was clipped by 5 bases and J by 10 bases, with 24 bases between them. The CDR3 protein is CASSQASSGRLGQYF. The DNA of the CDR3 is TGTGCCAGCAGTCAGGCCTCCAGCGGACGGTTGGGACAGTACTTC.

The V gene is TRBV24-1, the J gene TRBJ2-3; D is uncertain. Per germline, CDR1 KGHDR and CDR2 SFDVKD. Trimming cost V 3 bases and J 4 bases, with 13 bases left between them. The CDR3 consists of 15 residues. This CDR3 is CATSDPLQRPDTQYF. DNA of the CDR3: TGTGCCACCAGTGATCCTCTTCAGCGCCCAGATACGCAGTATTTT.

DNA for the CDR3: TGTGCCAGCAGCCAAGCACAGGGGGGGAAGCAGTACTTC. Its protein is CASSQAQGGKQYF. This sequence joins TRBV3-1 (or the pseudogene TRBV3-2) and TRBJ2-7, with D possibly TRBD1 on 8 matching bases. The V and J ends lost 1 base and 8 bases respectively, with 12 bases between them. Germline lookup yields CDR1 LGHDT and CDR2 YNNKEL (reference sequence). The CDR3 consists of 13 residues.

V usage is TRBV6-1 and J usage is TRBJ2-5, with TRBD2 identical over 8 bases. The CDR3 contains 17 residues. Looked up from germline, CDR1 is MNHNS and CDR2 is SASEGT. Trimming at V came to 0 bases and at J to 2 bases, leaving 8 bases not matched to a gene. CDR3 coding DNA: TGTGCCAGCAGTGAAGCACTCCGACTAGCGAGACAAGAGACCCAGTACTTC. This encodes CASSEALRLARQETQYF.

The chain has TRBV10-3 and TRBJ2-1, with D perhaps matching TRBD1 (5 bases). The V end lost 0 bases, the J end lost 5 bases, and 17 bases lay between the germline ends. The CDR3 runs to 17 residues. Germline values: CDR1 ENHRY, CDR2 SYGVKD. The CDR3 DNA reads as TGTGCCATCAGTGAGTCTAATGGGCCCCCAGGGCACAATGAGCAGTTCTTC. Translating gives CAISESNGPPGHNEQFF.

J is TRBJ2-1 and V is TRBV5-1; D perhaps matches TRBD1 (5 bases). The germline V and J ends were trimmed by 5 bases and 5 bases, with 14 bases remaining between them. Germline V gene sequence: CDR1 SGHRS, CDR2 YFSETQ. The CDR3 loop spans 14 amino acids. Here the CDR3 reads CASRLRPGNNEQFF. CDR3 DNA sequence: TGCGCCAGCAGACTTAGACCAGGGAACAATGAGCAGTTCTTC. Variable domain in full (rest from reference TRBV5-1 and TRBJ2-1): KAGVTQTPRYLIKTRGQQVTLSCSPISGHRSVSWYQQTPGQGLQFLFEYFSETQRNKGNFPGRFSGRQFSNSRSEMNVSTLELGDSALYLCASRLRPGNNEQFFGPGTRLTVL.

The chain uses TRBV28 and TRBJ2-2, with 8 positions matching TRBD1. This CDR3 region has 16 residues. The germline V gene has CDR1 MDHEN and CDR2 SYDVKM. After removal of 6 bases from V and 4 bases from J, the junction contained 10 bases not matched to a gene. The CDR3 region has the DNA TGTGCCAGCAGCCGGTACAGGGGGTTGACCACCGGGGAGCTGTTTTTT. This encodes CASSRYRGLTTGELFF. Supplemented by reference TRBV28 and TRBJ2-2, the full variable domain reads DVKVTQSSRYLVKRTGEKVFLECVQDMDHENMFWYRQDPGLGLRLIYFSYDVKMKEKGDIPEGYSVSREKKERFSLILESASTNQTSMYLCASSRYRGLTTGELFFGEGSRLTVL.

The CDR3, as DNA: TGTGCCAGCAGCCAAAGGGGCGGCACTGAAGCTTTCTTT. This translates into CASSQRGGTEAFF. This chain joins TRBV7-2 and TRBJ1-1; D is perhaps TRBD1 (5 bases). The length of the CDR3 is 13 residues. Germline values: CDR1 SGHTA, CDR2 FQGNSA. Trimming shortened V by 5 bases and J by 4 bases, and 11 bases separated the two germline ends.

The chain combines TRBV2 with TRBJ1-2; D gene unclear. This CDR3 is built from 11 residues. V was trimmed by 6 bases and J by 7 bases, leaving 9 bases between them. Germline CDR1 SNHLY, CDR2 FYNNEI. The CDR3 DNA reads TGTGCCAGCAGGGAGGAGTCTGGCTACACCTTC. Its protein product is CASREESGYTF.

The table lists this clone with many counts. The chain combines TRBV5-1 with TRBJ2-5; TRBD2 matches 9 bases. This CDR3 has 15 residues. Germline V gene data show CDR1 as SGHRS and CDR2 as YFSETQ. J lost 5 bases, V lost 0 bases, and 5 bases had no gene match. CDR3 bases: TGCGCCAGCAGCTTGGGAGCGGGAGGCTGGGAGACCCAGTACTTC. Residues: CASSLGAGGWETQYF. The full variable domain, completed using reference TRBV5-1 and TRBJ2-5, is KAGVTQTPRYLIKTRGQQVTLSCSPISGHRSVSWYQQTPGQGLQFLFEYFSETQRNKGNFPGRFSGRQFSNSRSEMNVSTLELGDSALYLCASSLGAGGWETQYFGPGTRLLVL.

V gene TRBV5-6 combines with J gene TRBJ1-2; D not certain. CDR3 length: 11 amino acids. The V end lost 4 bases, the J end lost 8 bases, and 9 bases lay between the germline ends. Germline CDR1 SGHDT, CDR2 YYEEEE. The CDR3 spells CASSLSTGYTF. The DNA of the CDR3 is TGTGCCAGCAGCCTATCGACAGGCTACACCTTC.

The genes are TRBV18 and TRBJ1-5; TRBD1 matches at 8 bases. V lost 6 bases to trimming and J lost 2 bases; unmatched junction nucleotides: 9. The CDR3 contains 16 residues. Germline V gene lookup returns CDR1 KGHSH and CDR2 LQKENI. This CDR3 reads CASSLLDRVGNQPQHF. In DNA form, the CDR3 reads TGTGCCAGCTCGCTCTTGGACAGGGTTGGCAATCAGCCCCAGCATTTT.

The gene calls are TRBV29-1 and TRBJ2-5; D is possibly TRBD2 (5 bases). The length of the CDR3 is 12 residues. Germline CDR1 SQVTM, CDR2 ANQGSEA. V was clipped by 7 bases and J by 5 bases, with 14 bases between them. The CDR3 region has the DNA TGCAGCGCCGAGGAGGCTGGGGAGACCCAGTACTTC. This translates into CSAEEAGETQYF.

V and J are TRBV6-1 and TRBJ1-3; unclear D gene. The V gene lost 2 bases and the J gene lost 7 bases, with 12 bases spanning the gap. This CDR3 has 14 amino acids. CDR1 and CDR2 from the germline V gene are MNHNS and SASEGT. The CDR3, as DNA: TGTGCCAGCAGTGAACTGGAGGGTGCGAACACCATATATTTT. Its protein is CASSELEGANTIYF.

This clone was recorded once. The CDR3 here is CASSRTTGGHEQYF. The DNA for the CDR3 is TGTGCCAGCAGTCGAACCACAGGGGGCCACGAGCAGTACTTC. The V gene is TRBV27, the J gene TRBJ2-7; 9 positions agree with TRBD1. The CDR3 consists of 14 residues. The ends lost 5 bases at V and 5 bases at J; junction bases unmatched: 7. CDR1 and CDR2 (germline): MNHEY, SMNVEV (reference sequence).

This clone was found once. The chain recombines TRBV9 with TRBJ1-2; possible D gene TRBD1, 5 bases. The V and J ends lost 0 bases and 5 bases respectively, with 14 bases between them. The CDR3 length is 15 residues. Looked up from germline, CDR1 is SGDLS and CDR2 is YYNGEE. In nucleotides, the CDR3 is TGTGCCAGCAGCGTAGAAGGTACAGGAACTTATGGCTACACCTTC. Translating it yields CASSVEGTGTYGYTF.

The chain is built from TRBV18 and TRBJ1-5; D uncertain. The CDR3 loop spans 13 amino acids. The germline CDR1 and CDR2 sequences are KGHSH and LQKENI. The V gene lost 5 bases and the J gene lost 2 bases, with 7 bases spanning the gap. The CDR3 loop reads CASSYNGNQPQHF. The CDR3 nucleotides read TGTGCCAGCTCATACAACGGCAATCAGCCCCAGCATTTT.

V is TRBV7-8 and J is TRBJ1-2; D call uncertain. Germline V gene lookup returns CDR1 SGHVS and CDR2 FQNEAQ. The CDR3 length is 14 residues. V lost 5 bases, J lost 2 bases, and 12 bases lay in between. DNA of the CDR3: TGTGCCAGCAGCGAGGATTCCCCAAACTATGGCTACACCTTC. Translation gives CASSEDSPNYGYTF.